The clone carrying this T cell receptor (beta chain) was picked up a small number of times. Some clones are missing from TCRdb's copy, which holds only in-frame ones; the method was immunoSEQ multiplex PCR. There are fewer than 70,000 clones in the sample; about two thirds occur only once, and 15% lies in the top ten. This record comes from a study of T cell clones after liver transplantation. The ends were cut back, 3 bases at V and 8 bases at J, with 11 bases in the middle. CDR1 is KGHSH, CDR2 LQKENI, per germline. This CDR3 is built from 14 residues. V and J are TRBV18 and TRBJ1-6, with D tentatively TRBD1 (5 bases). Source: CD4+ T cells from blood, taken before liver transplant. The TCR was taken from a human donor who received a liver transplant. The CDR3 is CASSPYGGDSPLHF. The CDR3 DNA is TGTGCCAGCTCACCGTACGGGGGTGATTCACCCCTCCACTTT.